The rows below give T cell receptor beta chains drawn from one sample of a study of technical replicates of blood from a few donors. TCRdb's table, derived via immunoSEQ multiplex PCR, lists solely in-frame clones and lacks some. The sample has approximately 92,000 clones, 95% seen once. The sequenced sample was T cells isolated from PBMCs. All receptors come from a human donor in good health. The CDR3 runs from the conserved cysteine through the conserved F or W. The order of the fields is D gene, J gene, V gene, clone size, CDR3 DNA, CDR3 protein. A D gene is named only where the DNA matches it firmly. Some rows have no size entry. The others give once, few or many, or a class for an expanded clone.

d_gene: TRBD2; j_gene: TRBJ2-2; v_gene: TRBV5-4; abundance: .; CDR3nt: TGTGCCAGCAGCTTTCGACTAGCGGGGATCTCGAACACCGGGGAGCTGTTTTTT; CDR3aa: CASSFRLAGISNTGELFF
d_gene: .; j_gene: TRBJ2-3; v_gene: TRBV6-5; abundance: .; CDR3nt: TGTGCCAGCAGTTCAATTACAGGGAGCACAGATACGCAGTATTTT; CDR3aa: CASSSITGSTDTQYF
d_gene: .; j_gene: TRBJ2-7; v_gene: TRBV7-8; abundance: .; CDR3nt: TGTGCCAGCAGATCGGGACATAGAGAAACCTACGAGCAGTACTTC; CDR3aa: CASRSGHRETYEQYF
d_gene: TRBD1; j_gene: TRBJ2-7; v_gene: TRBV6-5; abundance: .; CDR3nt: TGTGCCAGCAGTTATGGGACAGGGGTTTACGAGCAGTACTTC; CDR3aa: CASSYGTGVYEQYF
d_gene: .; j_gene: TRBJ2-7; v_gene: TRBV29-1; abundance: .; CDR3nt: TGCAGACCCTGGTCAGGGATATGCTACGAGCAGTACTTC; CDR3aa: CRPWSGICYEQYF
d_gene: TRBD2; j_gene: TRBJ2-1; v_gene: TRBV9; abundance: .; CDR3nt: TGTGCCAGCAGCGCCCGGACTAGCGGGGGTTACAATGAGCAGTTCTTC; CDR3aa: CASSARTSGGYNEQFF
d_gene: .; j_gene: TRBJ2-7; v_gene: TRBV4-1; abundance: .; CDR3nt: TGCGCCAGCAGCCAAGTGGAACAGGACTCCTACGAGCAGTACTTC; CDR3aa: CASSQVEQDSYEQYF
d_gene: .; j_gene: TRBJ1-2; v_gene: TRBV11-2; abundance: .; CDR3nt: TGTGCCAGCAGCCTCCCCGGGGTTCGCGGCTACACCTTC; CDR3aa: CASSLPGVRGYTF
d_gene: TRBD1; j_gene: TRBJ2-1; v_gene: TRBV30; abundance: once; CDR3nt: TGTGCCTGGAGTGTACAGGGGGACCCCTACAATGAGCAGTTCTTC; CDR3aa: CAWSVQGDPYNEQFF
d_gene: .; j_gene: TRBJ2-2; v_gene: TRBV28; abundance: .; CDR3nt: TGTGCCAGCATTGGCCCCGGGGAGCTGTTTTTT; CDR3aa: CASIGPGELFF
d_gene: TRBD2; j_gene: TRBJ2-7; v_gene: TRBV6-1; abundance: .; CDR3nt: TGTGCCAGCAGTACCAGCGGGGTCACCTACGAGCAGTACTTC; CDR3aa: CASSTSGVTYEQYF
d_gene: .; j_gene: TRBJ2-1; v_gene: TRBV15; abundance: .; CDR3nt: TGTGCCACCAGCAGAGGGTCTGTCCAAGCGGGCTACTCCTACAATGAGCAGTTCTTC; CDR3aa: CATSRGSVQAGYSYNEQFF
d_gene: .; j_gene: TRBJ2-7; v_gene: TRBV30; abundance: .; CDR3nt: TGTGCCTGGAGGAACACGGCGGGCTACGAGCAGTACTTC; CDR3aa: CAWRNTAGYEQYF
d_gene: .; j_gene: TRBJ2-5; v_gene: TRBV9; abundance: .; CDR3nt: TGTGCCAGCAGCTCGCGGACAGTTGGGGAGACCCAGTACTTC; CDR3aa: CASSSRTVGETQYF
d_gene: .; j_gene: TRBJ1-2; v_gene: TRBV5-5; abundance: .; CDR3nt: TGTGCCAGCAGCTTGGGGCAGGGGTGGCATGGCTACACCTTC; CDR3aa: CASSLGQGWHGYTF
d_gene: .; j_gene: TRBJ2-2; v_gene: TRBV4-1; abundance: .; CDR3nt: TGCGCCAGCAGCCTTGATTCTTGGAGCGGAGAGAACACCGGGGAGCTGTTTTTT; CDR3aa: CASSLDSWSGENTGELFF
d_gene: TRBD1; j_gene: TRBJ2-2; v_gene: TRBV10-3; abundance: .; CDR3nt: TGTGCCATGGCCGGACAGGGGAACACCGGGGAGCTGTTTTTT; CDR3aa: CAMAGQGNTGELFF
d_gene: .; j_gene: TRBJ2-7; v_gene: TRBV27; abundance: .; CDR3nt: TGTGCCAGCAGTTCCCGACAAGGATTAAGCTACGAGCAGTACTTC; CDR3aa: CASSSRQGLSYEQYF
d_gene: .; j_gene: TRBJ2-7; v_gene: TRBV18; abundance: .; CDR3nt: TGTGCCAGCTCACCCCGGGGCGGGAACTACGAGCAGTACTTC; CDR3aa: CASSPRGGNYEQYF
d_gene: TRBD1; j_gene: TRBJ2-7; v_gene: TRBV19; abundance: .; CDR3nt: TGTGCCAGTAGTGAGACAGGGGGCGACTACGAGCAGTACTTC; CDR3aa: CASSETGGDYEQYF
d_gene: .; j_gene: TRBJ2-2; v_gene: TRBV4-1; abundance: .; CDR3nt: TGCGCCAGCAGCCTACAAACCGGGGAGCTGTTTTTT; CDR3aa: CASSLQTGELFF
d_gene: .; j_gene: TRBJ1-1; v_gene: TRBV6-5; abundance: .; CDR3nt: TGTGCCAGCAGTTACGGTGCGGCTGTTCGAGCTTTCTTT; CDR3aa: CASSYGAAVRAFF
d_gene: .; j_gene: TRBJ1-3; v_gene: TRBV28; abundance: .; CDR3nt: TGTGCCAGCAGTGACTCCTCTGGAAACACCATATATTTT; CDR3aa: CASSDSSGNTIYF
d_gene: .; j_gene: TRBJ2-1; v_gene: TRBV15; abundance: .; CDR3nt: TGTGCCACCAGCAGCCCCAGGGGTTCTAACAATGAGCAGTTCTTC; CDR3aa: CATSSPRGSNNEQFF
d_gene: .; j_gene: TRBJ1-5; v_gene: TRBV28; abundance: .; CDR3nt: TGTGCCACCGCTTTAGGGCCGGGGCAGCCCCAGCATTTT; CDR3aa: CATALGPGQPQHF
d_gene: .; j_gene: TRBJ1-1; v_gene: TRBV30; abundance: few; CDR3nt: TGTGCCTGGGGAGGACAGCCGAACACTGAAGCTTTCTTT; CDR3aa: CAWGGQPNTEAFF
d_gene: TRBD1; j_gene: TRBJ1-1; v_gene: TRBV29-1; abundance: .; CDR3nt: TGCAGCGTGGAACAGGGGTTGAACACTGAAGCTTTCTTT; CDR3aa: CSVEQGLNTEAFF
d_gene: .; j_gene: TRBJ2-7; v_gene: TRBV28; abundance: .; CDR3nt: TGTGCCAGCAGGACCACTAGCACCGACGAGCAGTACTTC; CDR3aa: CASRTTSTDEQYF
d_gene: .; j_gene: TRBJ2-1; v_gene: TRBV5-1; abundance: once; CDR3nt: TGCGCCAGCAGCTCCCAGGGGTCCGGTGAGCAGTTCTTC; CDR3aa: CASSSQGSGEQFF
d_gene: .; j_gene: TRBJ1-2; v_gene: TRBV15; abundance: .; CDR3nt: TGTGCCACCAGCAGGGAGACCTGGTCTGGCTACACCTTC; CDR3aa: CATSRETWSGYTF
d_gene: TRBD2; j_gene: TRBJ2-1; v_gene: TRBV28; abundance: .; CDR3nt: TGTGCCAGCAGTTTACCAGCGGGAGTTCTGTACAATGAGCAGTTCTTC; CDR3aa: CASSLPAGVLYNEQFF
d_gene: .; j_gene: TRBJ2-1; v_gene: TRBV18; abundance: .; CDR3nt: TGTGCCAGCTCACCAGGTTCCAGCGGCTACAATGAGCAGTTCTTC; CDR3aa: CASSPGSSGYNEQFF
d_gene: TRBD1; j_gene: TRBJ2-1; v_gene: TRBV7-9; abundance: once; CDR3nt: TGTGCCAGCAGCGCCCGGGACAGGGGTTACAATGAGCAGTTCTTC; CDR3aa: CASSARDRGYNEQFF
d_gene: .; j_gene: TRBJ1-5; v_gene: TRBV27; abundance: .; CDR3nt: TGTGCCAGCGCACTTGGGGGGGCCGATCAGCCCCAGCATTTT; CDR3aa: CASALGGADQPQHF
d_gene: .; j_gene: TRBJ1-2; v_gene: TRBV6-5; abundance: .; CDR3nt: TGTGCCAGCAGTCGCGGAACTAACTATGGCTACACCTTC; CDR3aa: CASSRGTNYGYTF
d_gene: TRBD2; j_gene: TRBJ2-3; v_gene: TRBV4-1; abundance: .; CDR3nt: TGCGCCAGCAGCCAAGTGGCAGCGGGAGGGGCGAAAGATACGCAGTATTTT; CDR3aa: CASSQVAAGGAKDTQYF
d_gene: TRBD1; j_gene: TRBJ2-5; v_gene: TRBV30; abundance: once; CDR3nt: TGTGCCTGGAGTGTCCTGAGGGGGCGGGAGACCCAGTACTTC; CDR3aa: CAWSVLRGRETQYF
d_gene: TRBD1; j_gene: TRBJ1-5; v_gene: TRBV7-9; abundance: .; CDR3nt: TGTGCCAGCAGTCATCTACCGGGACAGGGGGCCAGTAATAGTCAGCCCCAGCATTTT; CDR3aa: CASSHLPGQGASNSQPQHF
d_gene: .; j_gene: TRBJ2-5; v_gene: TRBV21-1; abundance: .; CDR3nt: TGTGCCAGCAGCGCGTCGACTAGCGGGAGCGTCGGGCCCAGGAGAGAGACCCAGTACTTC; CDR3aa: CASSASTSGSVGPRRETQYF
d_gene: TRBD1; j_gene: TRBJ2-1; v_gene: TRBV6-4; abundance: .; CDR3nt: TGTGCCAGCAGTGAAGGTGGGACAGGGGGCAATGAGCAGTTCTTC; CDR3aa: CASSEGGTGGNEQFF
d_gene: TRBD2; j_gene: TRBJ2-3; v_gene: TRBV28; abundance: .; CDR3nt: TGTGCCAGCAGTTTATTGGGAGCGCGGGAGCCAGATACGCAGTATTTT; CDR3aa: CASSLLGAREPDTQYF
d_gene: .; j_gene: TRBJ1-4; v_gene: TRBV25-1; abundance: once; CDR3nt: TGTGCCAGCAGTGAACAGGGCCTTGAAAAACTGTTTTTT; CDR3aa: CASSEQGLEKLFF
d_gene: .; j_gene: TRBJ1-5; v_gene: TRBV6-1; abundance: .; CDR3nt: TGTGCCAGCCGGAGATCGGGGGGCGAACATCAGCCCCAGCATTTT; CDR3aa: CASRRSGGEHQPQHF
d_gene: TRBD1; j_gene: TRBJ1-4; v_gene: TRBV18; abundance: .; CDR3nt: TGTGCCAGCTCACCACCGACAGGGGATGAAAAACTGTTTTTT; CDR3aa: CASSPPTGDEKLFF
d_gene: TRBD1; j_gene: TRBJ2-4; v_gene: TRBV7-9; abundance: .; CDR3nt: TGTGCCAGCAGCTGGGGACAGGGAGACAAAAACATTCAGTACTTC; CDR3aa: CASSWGQGDKNIQYF
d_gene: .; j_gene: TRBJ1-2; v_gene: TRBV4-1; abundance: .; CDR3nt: TGCGCCAGCAGCCAAGAGGGGAGGAACTATGGCTACACCTTC; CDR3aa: CASSQEGRNYGYTF
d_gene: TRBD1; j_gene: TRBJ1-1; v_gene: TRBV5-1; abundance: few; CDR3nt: TGCGCCAGCAGTGGGACAGGGGGGGCATGGACTGAAGCTTTCTTT; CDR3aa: CASSGTGGAWTEAFF
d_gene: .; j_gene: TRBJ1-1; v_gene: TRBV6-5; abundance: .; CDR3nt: TGTGCCAGCATATCTGAGGTGAATGAAGCTTTCTTT; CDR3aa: CASISEVNEAFF
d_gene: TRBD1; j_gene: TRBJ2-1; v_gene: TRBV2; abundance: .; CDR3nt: TGTGCCAGCAGTGAGACTTTTCGAGGGGGCCCCCCTAATGAGCAGTTCTTC; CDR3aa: CASSETFRGGPPNEQFF
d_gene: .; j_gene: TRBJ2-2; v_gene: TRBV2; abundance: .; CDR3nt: TGTGCCAGCAAACCGGAGATGAACACCGGGGAGCTGTTTTTT; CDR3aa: CASKPEMNTGELFF
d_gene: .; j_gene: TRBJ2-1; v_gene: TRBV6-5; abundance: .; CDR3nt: TGTGCCGGCGAACGACTGAGGGCCTACAATGAGCAGTTCTTC; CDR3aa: CAGERLRAYNEQFF
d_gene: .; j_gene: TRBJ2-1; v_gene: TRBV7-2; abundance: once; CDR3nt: TGTGCCAGCAGCTTATTACGACAGAATGAGCAGTTCTTC; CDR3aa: CASSLLRQNEQFF
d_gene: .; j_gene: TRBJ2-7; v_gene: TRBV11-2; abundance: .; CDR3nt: TGTGCCAGCAGCTTAGGCGGACTCTACTACGAGCAGTACTTC; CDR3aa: CASSLGGLYYEQYF
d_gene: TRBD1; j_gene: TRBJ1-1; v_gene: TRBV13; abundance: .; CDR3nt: TGTGCCAGCGAGGGGACAGGGGGCACTGAAGCTTTCTTT; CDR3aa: CASEGTGGTEAFF